This record concerns one TCR beta chain sequence. The source of the sample is a study of blood T cell repertoires in COVID-19. The V segment lost 3 bases and the J segment 4 bases; nucleotides outside the gene matches: 12. The CDR3 has 19 amino acids. The protocol was immunoSEQ multiplex PCR, while the TCRdb copy is restricted to in-frame clones and leaves out a portion. The profile covers tens of thousands of clones, with approximately 79% appearing a single time and just under 4% taken by the ten largest. The receptor was isolated from a man between 70 and 80 years old with COVID-19, enrolled during active disease. Material for sequencing was peripheral blood. The chain combines TRBV23-1 with TRBJ2-2; 12 nucleotides line up with TRBD2. TRBV23-1 is treated as an ORF (open reading frame) with a function not yet certain. CDR3 loop: CASSHSVASGRGGTGELFF. The CDR3 DNA is TGCGCCAGCAGTCACTCGGTGGCTAGCGGGAGGGGCGGCACCGGGGAGCTGTTTTTT.